The entry below describes one T cell receptor beta chain. Its target is unknown. Produced via immunoSEQ multiplex PCR; TCRdb's table is partial and in-frame only. Of some 100,000 clones listed, around nine tenths are singletons. No infections or other immune events were documented during collection. Germline V gene sequence: CDR1 MNHEY, CDR2 SVGAGI. The CDR3 runs 14 residues. Trimming left V 5 bases short and J 7 bases short, with 14 bases between. The data are from a study of identifying expanded T cells in peripheral blood. Whole-study findings and limits: Clone count variance between roughly 2-week samples rose with total template count.

The receptor was derived from a person aged 18 to 75 in good health. Sequenced input: blood. The chain uses TRBV6-5 and TRBJ2-2; a weak D match, TRBD1 (6 bases). The CDR3 sequence is CASSLQGFSGELFF. Here the CDR3 DNA reads TGTGCCAGCAGTCTTCAGGGGTTCAGCGGGGAGCTGTTTTTT.